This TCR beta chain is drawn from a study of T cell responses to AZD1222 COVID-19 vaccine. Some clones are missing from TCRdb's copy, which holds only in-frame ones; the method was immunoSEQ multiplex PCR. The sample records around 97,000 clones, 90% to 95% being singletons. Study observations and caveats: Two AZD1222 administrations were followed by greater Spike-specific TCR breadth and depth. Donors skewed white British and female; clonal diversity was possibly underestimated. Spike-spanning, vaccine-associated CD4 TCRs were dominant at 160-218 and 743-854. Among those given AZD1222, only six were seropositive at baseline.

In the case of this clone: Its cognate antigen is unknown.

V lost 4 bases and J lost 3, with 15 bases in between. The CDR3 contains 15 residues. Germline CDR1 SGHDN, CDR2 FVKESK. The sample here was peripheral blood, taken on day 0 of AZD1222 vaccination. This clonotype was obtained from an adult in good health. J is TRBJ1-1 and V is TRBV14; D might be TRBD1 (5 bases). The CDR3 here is CASSPTRGRDTEAFF. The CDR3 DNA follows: TGTGCCAGCAGCCCGACGAGGGGACGGGACACTGAAGCTTTCTTT.